One and the same sample provided the 28 T cell receptor gamma chains below, sequenced in a study of gamma-delta chains in newborns, infants, children. TCRdb re-called clones from the reads using CATT. Of around 800 gamma-chain clones in the sample, about 50% are singletons; the top ten hold roughly 21%. The sample taken for sequencing was blood. All receptors come from a child who was a newborn, infant or young child, either healthy, febrile or measles-vaccinated (not recorded which).

This sequence joins TRGV3 and TRGJ1 or TRGJ2. TCRdb carries no J gene annotation; the J gene was assigned here by matching the DNA with germline. Germline lookup yields CDR1 VTNTFY and CDR2 YDVSTARD (reference sequence). The CDR3 extends over 15 amino acids. V dropped 0 bases and J dropped 5; count of bases not matched to a gene: 10. The CDR3 DNA follows: TGTGCCACCTGGGACAGGCCGCCTAATGATTATAAGAAACTCTTT. This sequence encodes CATWDRPPNDYKKLF.

This clone was seen only a few times. V usage is TRGV9 and J usage is TRGJP. Assignment of the J gene here rests on matching the DNA to germline, because TCRdb gives none. The CDR3 is 16 amino acids. J gave up 9 bases and V 3 bases, and 8 bases lay outside the gene matches. Germline V gives CDR1 GITISATS, CDR2 ISYDGTV (reference sequence). The CDR3 DNA sequence: TGTGCCTTGTGGGAGCTGGTGGGGTTGGGCAAAAAAATCAAGGTATTT. This encodes CALWELVGLGKKIKVF.

This clone was detected a few times. The chain joins TRGV5 to TRGJ1 or TRGJ2. Looked up from germline, CDR1 is VINAFY and CDR2 is YDVSNSKD. Trimming cost V 2 bases and J 11 bases; bases outside gene matches: 12. This CDR3 region has 13 residues. CDR3: CATWDTPAGEKLF. The CDR3 bases are TGTGCCACCTGGGACACACCCGCCGGGGAGAAACTCTTT.

Regarding this clone: A junction boundary mismatches the germline segment, possibly from a read error. V gene TRGV9 combines with J gene TRGJP. Here the J gene was assigned by germline matching of the DNA, as TCRdb has none. Per the germline V gene, CDR1 is GITISATS and CDR2 is ISYDGTV (reference sequence). The CDR3 length is 17 residues. As DNA, the CDR3 is TGTGCCTTGTGGGAGGCCTTTCAAGAGTTGGGCAAGAAAATCAAGGTATTT. Translating gives CALWEAFQELGKKIKVF.

This chain uses TRGV5 with TRGJ1 or TRGJ2. The J gene, absent from TCRdb, was called here by matching the DNA to germline. This CDR3 has 13 amino acids. From germline, CDR1 is VINAFY and CDR2 YDVSNSKD. J was trimmed by 6 bases and V by 0 bases; bases with no gene match: 5. The CDR3 sequence: CATWDRPGYKKLF. CDR3 DNA sequence: TGTGCCACCTGGGACAGGCCGGGTTATAAGAAACTCTTT.

CDR3 amino acids: CALWEVQGLGKKIKVF. For the CDR3, the DNA is TGTGCCTTGTGGGAGGTGCAGGGCTTGGGCAAAAAAATCAAGGTATTT. The gene calls are TRGV9 and TRGJP. The J gene is not listed in TCRdb, so it was assigned here from a DNA match to germline. There are 16 residues in the CDR3. In germline, CDR1 is GITISATS, CDR2 ISYDGTV (reference sequence). The J segment lost 10 bases and the V segment lost 0 bases, leaving 6 bases of the junction unmatched.

This sequence joins TRGV2 and TRGJP. TCRdb supplies no J gene; here it was assigned by aligning the nucleotide sequence to germline. The CDR3 length is 14 residues. Germline-derived CDR1 and CDR2 are EGSNGY and YDSYNSKV. J was trimmed by 4 bases and V by 10 bases; bases with no gene match: 4. CDR3 amino acids: CATTQELGKKIKVF. The CDR3, as DNA: TGTGCCACGACCCAAGAGTTGGGCAAAAAAATCAAGGTATTT.

In its sample, this clone was seen once. Possible read error: a much larger clone is one base away. The chain has TRGV4 and TRGJ1 or TRGJ2. TCRdb does not report a J gene; here it was assigned by matching the DNA to germline references. The junction had 1 base not matched to a gene; V was cut back by 4 bases and J by 4 bases. The length of the CDR3 is 11 residues. Germline values: CDR1 EGSTGY, CDR2 YDSYTSSV. For the CDR3, the DNA is TGTGCCACCTGGGAATATTATAAGAAACTCTTT. It codes for CATWEYYKKLF.

With regard to this clone: Within the sample, other DNA sequences also encode this same CDR3. The chain uses TRGV9 and TRGJP. TCRdb records no J gene; here it was assigned by comparing the DNA to germline. Trimming removed 0 bases from V and 2 bases from J; junction bases left unmatched: 1. CDR1 GITISATS and CDR2 ISYDGTV come from the germline V gene (reference sequence). The CDR3 is made up of 17 amino acids. CDR3: CALWEVRQELGKKIKVF. Written as DNA, the CDR3 is TGTGCCTTGTGGGAGGTGCGGCAAGAGTTGGGCAAAAAAATCAAGGTATTT.

This rearrangement joins TRGV5 to TRGJP2. In the absence of a J gene in TCRdb, the DNA was matched to germline to assign it here. This CDR3 contains 15 residues. V shed 3 bases, J shed 0 bases, and the junction held 4 bases outside the gene matches. Per the germline V gene, CDR1 is VINAFY and CDR2 is YDVSNSKD. CDR3 sequence reads: CATWDFYSSDWIKTF. The CDR3 DNA sequence: TGTGCCACCTGGGACTTTTATAGTAGTGATTGGATCAAGACGTTT.

For this clone: One end of the junction fails to match germline, which may point to a read error. The sample holds other DNA sequences that translate to the same CDR3. This rearrangement joins TRGV9 to TRGJP. TCRdb offers no J gene call, so here the DNA was matched to germline to obtain one. The CDR3 sequence is 16 residues long. The germline V gene encodes CDR1 GITISATS and CDR2 ISYDGTV (reference sequence). The CDR3 DNA follows: TGTGCCTTGTGGGAGGGTAGGGAGTTAGGCAAAAAAATCAAGGTATTT. It specifies CALWEGRELGKKIKVF.

This clone was recorded once. One junction end disagrees with the germline gene, perhaps due to a read error. The chain carries TRGV9 and TRGJP. TCRdb does not report a J gene; here it was assigned by matching the DNA to germline references. Germline values: CDR1 GITISATS, CDR2 ISYDGTV (reference sequence). CDR3 length equals 16 residues. Here the CDR3 DNA reads TGTGCCTTGAGGGAGGCAAGGGAGTTGGGCAAAAAAATCAAGGTATTT. This gives the protein CALREARELGKKIKVF.

The chain employs TRGV3 and TRGJ1 or TRGJ2. TCRdb carries no J gene annotation; the J gene was assigned here by matching the DNA with germline. The CDR3 is 13 amino acids. Germline trimming cut 0 bases from V and 4 bases from J; bases unmatched to any gene: 3. The germline V gene has CDR1 VTNTFY and CDR2 YDVSTARD (reference sequence). Here the CDR3 reads CATWDRQYYKKLF. The DNA for the CDR3 is TGTGCCACCTGGGACAGGCAGTATTATAAGAAACTCTTT.

The chain employs TRGV5 and TRGJ1 or TRGJ2. No J gene was available from TCRdb, and it was assigned here by a germline match of the DNA. Germline CDR1 VINAFY, CDR2 YDVSNSKD. With V trimmed by 0 bases and J by 8 bases, 4 bases remained unmatched. CDR3 length equals 12 residues. Here the CDR3 DNA reads TGTGCCACCTGGGACAGGCACAATAAGAAACTCTTT. This sequence encodes CATWDRHNKKLF.

No V gene was called, and the J gene is TRGJ1 or TRGJ2. This CDR3 has 11 residues. The CDR3 region has the DNA TGTGCCACCTGGCTTTATTATAAGAAACTCTTT. Its translation: CATWLYYKKLF.

A word on this clone: Additional DNA sequences in this sample encode the identical CDR3. The chain employs TRGV4 and TRGJ1 or TRGJ2. TCRdb carries no J gene annotation; the J gene was assigned here by matching the DNA with germline. CDR1 is EGSTGY, CDR2 YDSYTSSV, per germline. The CDR3 is 11 residues long. V shed 5 bases and J 5 bases; nucleotides not matched to a gene: 3. The CDR3 reads CATWADYKKLF. The CDR3 nucleotides are TGTGCCACCTGGGCGGATTATAAGAAACTCTTT.

Worth noting for this clone: The germline gene is not matched at one end of the junction; a read error may be the cause. The chain is built from TRGV4 and TRGJP1. Germline matching of the DNA provided the J gene here, since TCRdb leaves it blank. The CDR3 runs to 13 residues. Germline assignment: CDR1 EGSTGY and CDR2 YDSYTSSV. The CDR3 DNA is TGTGCCGCCTGGGATGACACTGGTTGGTTCAAGATATTT. Translating it yields CAAWDDTGWFKIF.

There are a few counts of this clone. The V and J genes are TRGV4 and TRGJ1 or TRGJ2. Here the J gene was assigned by germline matching of the DNA, as TCRdb has none. Germline CDR1 reads EGSTGY; CDR2 reads YDSYTSSV. The V and J ends lost 2 bases and 3 bases, in that order; junction bases with no gene match: 1. The CDR3 runs to 12 residues. The CDR3 protein is CATWDVYYKKLF. CDR3 DNA sequence: TGTGCCACCTGGGATGTTTATTATAAGAAACTCTTT.

This clone appeared a few times. J is TRGJP1 and V is TRGV4. TCRdb records no J gene; here it was assigned by comparing the DNA to germline. Germline CDR1 is EGSTGY and CDR2 is YDSYTSSV. The CDR3 length is 14 residues. V dropped 1 base and J dropped 6; count of bases not matched to a gene: 5. The CDR3 DNA reads TGTGCCACCTGGGATGGTGTGGCTGGTTGGTTCAAGATATTT. It yields the protein CATWDGVAGWFKIF.

Points on this clone: A read error is likely here: a far larger clone is one base away. The chain employs TRGV9 and TRGJP. In the absence of a J gene in TCRdb, the DNA was matched to germline to assign it here. Per the germline V gene, CDR1 is GITISATS and CDR2 is ISYDGTV (reference sequence). CDR3 length: 16 residues. CDR3 amino acids: CALWEVQELGKKVKVF. The CDR3 nucleotides read TGTGCCTTGTGGGAGGTGCAAGAGTTGGGCAAAAAAGTCAAGGTATTT.

V usage is TRGV5 and J usage is TRGJ1 or TRGJ2. The J gene is not listed in TCRdb, so it was assigned here from a DNA match to germline. Germline V CDR1 and CDR2: VINAFY, YDVSNSKD. This CDR3 contains 15 residues. The V and J ends lost 0 bases and 2 bases, in that order; junction bases with no gene match: 7. CDR3 nucleotide sequence: TGTGCCACCTGGGACAGGCCGGGGGATTATTATAAGAAACTCTTT. Its protein product is CATWDRPGDYYKKLF.

The chain combines TRGV4 with TRGJ1 or TRGJ2. In the absence of a J gene in TCRdb, the DNA was matched to germline to assign it here. The CDR3 is made up of 11 amino acids. V trimming: 3 bases; J trimming: 7 bases; junction bases outside the gene matches: 3. CDR1 and CDR2 from the germline V gene are EGSTGY and YDSYTSSV. CDR3 residues: CATWDLYKKLF. In DNA, the CDR3 is TGTGCCACCTGGGATCTCTATAAGAAACTCTTT.

Details on this clone: The junction differs from germline at one of its ends, possibly a read error. The chain uses TRGV3 and TRGJ1 or TRGJ2. In the absence of a J gene in TCRdb, the DNA was matched to germline to assign it here. There are 12 residues in the CDR3. Germline assignment: CDR1 VTNTFY and CDR2 YDVSTARD (reference sequence). CDR3 region: CANWMNYYKKLF. For the CDR3, the DNA is TGTGCCAACTGGATGAATTATTATAAGAAACTCTTT.

V usage is TRGV4 and J usage is TRGJP1. The J gene is not listed in TCRdb, so it was assigned here from a DNA match to germline. V trimming: 9 bases; J trimming: 5 bases; junction bases outside the gene matches: 0. From germline, CDR1 is EGSTGY and CDR2 YDSYTSSV. The length of the CDR3 is 10 residues. CDR3 in amino acids: CATTGWFKIF. The CDR3 bases are TGTGCCACCACTGGTTGGTTCAAGATATTT.

This clone was counted a few times. V is TRGV4 and J is TRGJ1 or TRGJ2. Since TCRdb gives no J gene, matching the DNA to germline was used here to assign it. Trimming removed 4 bases from V and 1 base from J; junction bases left unmatched: 4. The CDR3 contains 13 residues. The V gene's germline CDR1 is EGSTGY and CDR2 YDSYTSSV. As DNA, the CDR3 is TGTGCCACCTGGGAACATAATTATTATAAGAAACTCTTT. It is translated as CATWEHNYYKKLF.

The sample holds one count of this clone. The CDR3 region has the DNA TGTGCCACCTGGGAACGGAGTAGTGATTGGATCAAGACGTTT. Its protein is CATWERSSDWIKTF. The genes are TRGV3 and TRGJP2. Since TCRdb gives no J gene, matching the DNA to germline was used here to assign it. The CDR3 sequence is 14 residues long. Per the germline V gene, CDR1 is VTNTFY and CDR2 is YDVSTARD (reference sequence). J gave up 2 bases and V 4 bases, and 4 bases lay outside the gene matches.

This clone was counted a few times. For the CDR3, the DNA is TGTGCCACCTGGAACGGGCATAAACTCTTT. It codes for CATWNGHKLF. The V gene is listed as TRGV5; no J gene was called. Germline CDR1 and CDR2: VINAFY and YDVSNSKD. The CDR3 consists of 10 residues.

The chain is built from TRGV9 and TRGJP. TCRdb is silent on the J gene; assignment here came from matching the DNA to germline. The CDR3 is 17 amino acids. CDR1 is GITISATS and CDR2 is ISYDGTV in the germline V gene (reference sequence). The junction had 3 bases not matched to a gene; V was cut back by 2 bases and J by 2 bases. The CDR3 spells CALWEGRQELGKKIKVF. Written as DNA, the CDR3 is TGTGCCTTGTGGGAGGGCCGGCAAGAGTTGGGCAAAAAAATCAAGGTATTT.